The following is a TCR beta chain sequence with its context. Its antigen is currently unknown. For pre-culture CD4+ samples, the target was 190,000 or so T cell genomes. This table comes from immunoSEQ multiplex PCR, and its TCRdb copy is limited to in-frame clones, with some not included. The sample has about 110,000 clones; approximately 92% are singletons. From germline, CDR1 is SGHNT and CDR2 YYREEE (reference sequence). The CDR3 consists of 13 residues. V lost 0 bases and J lost 1, with 4 bases in between. These data are taken from a study of T cell repertoires and HLA-DP antigens. Study overall: Versus self, one alloantigen differed at one groove amino acid, the other at roughly ten. Average DNA input: approximately 220 ng for CD137+CD4+ sorts, around 1,300 ng pre-culture.

This TCR was recovered from a woman under 30 in good health and CMV-seronegative. The J gene is TRBJ1-2, the V gene TRBV5-4, with D unclear. The sample taken for sequencing was CD4+ T cells from PBMCs. For the CDR3, the DNA is TGTGCCAGCAGCTTGGGACATAACTATGGCTACACCTTC. Protein product: CASSLGHNYGYTF.